Detailed here is one T cell receptor beta chain. No antigen is known for it. The record originates from a study of cytomegalovirus exposure and HLA in healthy donors. Findings and limits, study-wide: The majority of TCR sequences were rare, yet some public TCRs appeared in many donors. The authors listed about 170 TCR beta chains as cytomegalovirus-associated. The productive fraction for most TCR beta V segments was about 87% or about 30% in an earlier analysis.

Use of 60 Vbeta and 13 Jbeta primers characterized the PCR. This table comes from immunoSEQ multiplex PCR, and its TCRdb copy is limited to in-frame clones, with some not included. With tens of thousands of clones in the sample, the ten largest clones hold about 8%. The CDR3 consists of 15 residues. V shed 1 base and J 2 bases; nucleotides not matched to a gene: 4. From germline, CDR1 is SGHRS and CDR2 YFSETQ. Sequenced: PBMCs. The TCR was taken from a male donor in good health and CMV-seronegative. The chain recombines TRBV5-1 with TRBJ2-3; the match to TRBD2 covers 7 bases. This CDR3 reads CASSLRAGTTDTQYF. The CDR3 nucleotides read TGCGCCAGCAGCTTGCGAGCGGGGACCACAGATACGCAGTATTTT.